A selection of T cell receptor beta chains follows, all from one sample in a study of shared clonotypes between healthy human individuals. The method was immunoSEQ multiplex PCR; TCRdb's version includes in-frame clones alone and lacks a portion of them. The sample records 2 million to 2.5 million clones, approximately 95% being singletons. The sample was naive CD4+ T cells sorted from blood. These receptors came from a man between 18 and 35 years old in good health. CDR3s include the opening cysteine and the closing phenylalanine or tryptophan. D genes are given only for firm matches. Clone size appears in some rows only: once, few, many, or a class for an expanded clone.

v_call	j_call	clone_size	d_call	cdr3_nt	cdr3_aa
TRBV2	TRBJ1-5	.	.	TGTGCCAGCGGGGAAGGGGGAGGTCAGCCCCAGCATTTT	CASGEGGGQPQHF
TRBV6-4	TRBJ1-6	.	.	TGTGCCACCACCACGGGAGGGGGCTATAATTCACCCCTCCACTTT	CATTTGGGYNSPLHF
TRBV4-2	TRBJ1-1	.	.	TGTGCCAGCAGCCAAGACAGGGTCAACACTGAAGCTTTCTTT	CASSQDRVNTEAFF
TRBV2	TRBJ2-5	.	TRBD2	TGTGCCAGCAGGTTGACTAGCGGGACGACCCAGTACTTC	CASRLTSGTTQYF
TRBV10-2	TRBJ2-2	.	.	TGCGCCACCACAGTTATGGGACTTAAACTCGGCGGGGAGCTGTTTTTT	CATTVMGLKLGGELFF
TRBV18	TRBJ1-1	.	.	TGTGCCAGCTCAAGATTCACTAGGGACGAAGCTTTCTTT	CASSRFTRDEAFF
TRBV28	TRBJ1-3	.	.	TGTGCCAGCAGTCGTGGGGGAGTTTCGCACACCATATATTTT	CASSRGGVSHTIYF
TRBV10-1	TRBJ2-7	.	.	TGCGCCAGCAGTGAGTCTCCGGGACTCACAGAGCAGTACTTC	CASSESPGLTEQYF
TRBV5-4	TRBJ2-1	.	.	TGTGCCAGCAGCCCTGGCCTCAATGAGCAGTTCTTC	CASSPGLNEQFF
TRBV25-1	TRBJ1-1	.	.	TGTGCCAGCAGTGAATTGGGGGGCACTGAAGCTTTCTTT	CASSELGGTEAFF
TRBV19	TRBJ2-7	once	.	TGTGCCAGTAGTCTACAGGGCGACGAGCAGTACTTC	CASSLQGDEQYF
TRBV27	TRBJ2-1	.	.	TGTGCCAGCAGTCCATGGGGGGAGAATGAGCAGTTCTTC	CASSPWGENEQFF
TRBV14	TRBJ2-3	.	.	TGTGCCAGCAGCCAAGATCGGATAAGGGGGGGCCTAGATACGCAGTATTTT	CASSQDRIRGGLDTQYF
TRBV6-6	TRBJ2-7	.	TRBD1	TGTGCCAGCAGCTCGACAGGGGGCTCAATTTACGAGCAGTACTTC	CASSSTGGSIYEQYF
TRBV27	TRBJ2-7	.	TRBD2	TGTGCCAGCAGTGATCGCATCGGGGGGGCGTTTTACGAGCAGTACTTC	CASSDRIGGAFYEQYF
TRBV18	TRBJ2-1	.	TRBD2	TGTGCCAGCTCACCACCGAGCGGGGGGCACAATGAGCAGTTCTTC	CASSPPSGGHNEQFF
TRBV18	TRBJ1-6	.	.	TGTGCCAGCTCACCACTGGACCGCTTCTCCTATAATTCACCCCTCCACTTT	CASSPLDRFSYNSPLHF
TRBV9	TRBJ1-5	.	.	TGTGCCAGCAGCGTCCCCATCTCGGGACAAGTAAAAAATCAGCCCCAGCATTTT	CASSVPISGQVKNQPQHF
TRBV18	TRBJ2-7	.	.	TGTGCCAGCTCACCACCGGGCGGCTCCTACGAGCAGTACTTC	CASSPPGGSYEQYF
TRBV30	TRBJ1-4	.	.	TGTGCCTGGAGTGTACGGGAAAAACTGTTTTTT	CAWSVREKLFF
TRBV20-1	TRBJ2-3	.	.	TGCAGTACAAGGAGGGGAGATACGCAGTATTTT	CSTRRGDTQYF
TRBV15	TRBJ1-5	.	TRBD1	TGTGCCACCAGCGGGGAGGGACAGCCTAGCAATCAGCCCCAGCATTTT	CATSGEGQPSNQPQHF
TRBV29-1	TRBJ2-7	.	TRBD2	TGCAGCGCACGAAGCGGGAGCTCAGGGTACGAGCAGTACTTC	CSARSGSSGYEQYF
TRBV6-1	TRBJ2-7	.	TRBD1	TGTGCCAGCAGCGCGGGACAGGCCTACGAGCAGTACTTC	CASSAGQAYEQYF
TRBV28	TRBJ2-7	few	TRBD2	TGTGCCAGCAGCCTAGCGGGGGGGCTTTCCTACGAGCAGTACTTC	CASSLAGGLSYEQYF
TRBV6-6	TRBJ1-4	.	.	TGTGCCACCATGGATACAAACGAAAAACTGTTTTTT	CATMDTNEKLFF
TRBV25-1	TRBJ1-5	.	.	TGTGCCAGCAGTGATGGGCCGGGGTTTAGCAATCAGCCCCAGCATTTT	CASSDGPGFSNQPQHF
TRBV28	TRBJ1-1	.	.	TGTGCCAGCAGCCTCACCAGGGCTGAAGCTTTCTTT	CASSLTRAEAFF
TRBV1	TRBJ2-4	.	.	TGCACCAGCAGCCAACGGACTAGGTCTATTCTAGCCAAAAACATTCAGTACTTC	CTSSQRTRSILAKNIQYF
TRBV30	TRBJ1-5	.	.	TGTGCCTGGAGTCCTGGCTGGAATCCCAATCAGCCCCAGCATTTT	CAWSPGWNPNQPQHF
TRBV7-9	TRBJ2-5	.	.	TGTGCCAGCAGCCCCCCCGGGCAGGAGACCCAGTACTTC	CASSPPGQETQYF
TRBV10-2	TRBJ2-5	.	.	TGCGCCAGCAGTGGGTTTCAAGAGACCCAGTACTTC	CASSGFQETQYF
TRBV30	TRBJ2-1	.	.	TGTGCCTGGGCGGGTCATGGGACTCTCGGGGAGCAGTTCTTC	CAWAGHGTLGEQFF
TRBV7-2	TRBJ1-6	once	.	TGTGCCAGCAGCCCCCCGGGGAAGAATTCACCCCTCCACTTT	CASSPPGKNSPLHF
TRBV5-1	TRBJ2-5	once	.	TGCGCCAGCAGCTTGGATGCGGGGAGGGAGACCCAGTACTTC	CASSLDAGRETQYF
TRBV2	TRBJ2-4	.	.	TGTGCCAGCAGGGGGGAGACTCTAGTTCTAGCCAAAAACATTCAGTACTTC	CASRGETLVLAKNIQYF
TRBV6-6	TRBJ1-4	.	.	TGTGCCAGCAGTTACTCAGGCTTGGCTAATGAAAAACTGTTTTTT	CASSYSGLANEKLFF
TRBV7-2	TRBJ2-7	.	TRBD2	TGTGCCAGCAGTTCTAGCGGGAGTGTATACGAGCAGTACTTC	CASSSSGSVYEQYF
TRBV27	TRBJ1-1	.	.	TGTGCCAGCAGTTTCTATCGATACACTGAAGCTTTCTTT	CASSFYRYTEAFF
TRBV10-3	TRBJ1-5	.	.	TGTGCCATCAGTGAGTCCTCTGGGGTAGGACAGCCCCAGCATTTT	CAISESSGVGQPQHF
TRBV6-5	TRBJ2-3	.	.	TGTGCCAGCAGACCCGCCGAAAGGAATACGCAGTATTTT	CASRPAERNTQYF
TRBV18	TRBJ2-7	.	.	TGTGCCAGCTCATTCTCGCCCCAGGGCTACGAGCAGTACTTC	CASSFSPQGYEQYF
TRBV2	TRBJ1-3	.	.	TGTGCCAGCAGCCCCACCAGGGCTGAAGGAAACACCATATATTTT	CASSPTRAEGNTIYF
TRBV6-6	TRBJ2-7	.	TRBD1	TGTGCCAGCAGTTTCGGGACAGGGACGTACGAGCAGTACTTC	CASSFGTGTYEQYF
TRBV25-1	TRBJ2-3	.	TRBD2	TGTGCCAGCAGTGTCGGGGGAGGGGGCACAGATACGCAGTATTTT	CASSVGGGGTDTQYF
TRBV30	TRBJ2-1	.	.	TGTGCCTGGAATGGACAGCCGACCTACAATGAGCAGTTCTTC	CAWNGQPTYNEQFF
TRBV7-9	TRBJ2-3	.	.	TGTGCCAGCAGCTTCCCCCTAACTAGCTCCACAGATACGCAGTATTTT	CASSFPLTSSTDTQYF
TRBV19	TRBJ1-5	few	.	TGTGCCAGTAGCGAGACCGGGACAAGGAGCAATCAGCCCCAGCATTTT	CASSETGTRSNQPQHF
TRBV6-1	TRBJ2-7	.	.	TGTGCCAGCATAGACCCCCGATACCTGTCGGACGAGCAGTACTTC	CASIDPRYLSDEQYF
TRBV5-6	TRBJ2-3	.	TRBD2	TGTGCCAGCAGCTTGTACTTAGCGGGAGGGCCCTCAGATACGCAGTATTTT	CASSLYLAGGPSDTQYF
TRBV7-8	TRBJ2-5	.	.	TGTGCCAGCAGGACGGTGCCCTTAGAGACCCAGTACTTC	CASRTVPLETQYF
TRBV6-5	TRBJ2-7	.	.	TGTGCCAGCAAGATCTCCCGGACTTCCTACGAGCAGTACTTC	CASKISRTSYEQYF